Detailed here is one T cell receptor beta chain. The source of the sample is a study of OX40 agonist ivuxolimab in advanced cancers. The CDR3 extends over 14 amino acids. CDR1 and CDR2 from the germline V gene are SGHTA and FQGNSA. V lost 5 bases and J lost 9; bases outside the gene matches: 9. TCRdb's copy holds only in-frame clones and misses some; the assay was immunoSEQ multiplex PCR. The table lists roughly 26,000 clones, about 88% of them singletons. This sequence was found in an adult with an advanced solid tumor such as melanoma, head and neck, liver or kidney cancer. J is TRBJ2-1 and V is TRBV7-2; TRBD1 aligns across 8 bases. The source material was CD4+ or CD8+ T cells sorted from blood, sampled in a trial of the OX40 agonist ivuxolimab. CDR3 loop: CASSTGTGWGEQFF. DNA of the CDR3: TGTGCCAGCAGCACCGGGACAGGTTGGGGTGAGCAGTTCTTC.